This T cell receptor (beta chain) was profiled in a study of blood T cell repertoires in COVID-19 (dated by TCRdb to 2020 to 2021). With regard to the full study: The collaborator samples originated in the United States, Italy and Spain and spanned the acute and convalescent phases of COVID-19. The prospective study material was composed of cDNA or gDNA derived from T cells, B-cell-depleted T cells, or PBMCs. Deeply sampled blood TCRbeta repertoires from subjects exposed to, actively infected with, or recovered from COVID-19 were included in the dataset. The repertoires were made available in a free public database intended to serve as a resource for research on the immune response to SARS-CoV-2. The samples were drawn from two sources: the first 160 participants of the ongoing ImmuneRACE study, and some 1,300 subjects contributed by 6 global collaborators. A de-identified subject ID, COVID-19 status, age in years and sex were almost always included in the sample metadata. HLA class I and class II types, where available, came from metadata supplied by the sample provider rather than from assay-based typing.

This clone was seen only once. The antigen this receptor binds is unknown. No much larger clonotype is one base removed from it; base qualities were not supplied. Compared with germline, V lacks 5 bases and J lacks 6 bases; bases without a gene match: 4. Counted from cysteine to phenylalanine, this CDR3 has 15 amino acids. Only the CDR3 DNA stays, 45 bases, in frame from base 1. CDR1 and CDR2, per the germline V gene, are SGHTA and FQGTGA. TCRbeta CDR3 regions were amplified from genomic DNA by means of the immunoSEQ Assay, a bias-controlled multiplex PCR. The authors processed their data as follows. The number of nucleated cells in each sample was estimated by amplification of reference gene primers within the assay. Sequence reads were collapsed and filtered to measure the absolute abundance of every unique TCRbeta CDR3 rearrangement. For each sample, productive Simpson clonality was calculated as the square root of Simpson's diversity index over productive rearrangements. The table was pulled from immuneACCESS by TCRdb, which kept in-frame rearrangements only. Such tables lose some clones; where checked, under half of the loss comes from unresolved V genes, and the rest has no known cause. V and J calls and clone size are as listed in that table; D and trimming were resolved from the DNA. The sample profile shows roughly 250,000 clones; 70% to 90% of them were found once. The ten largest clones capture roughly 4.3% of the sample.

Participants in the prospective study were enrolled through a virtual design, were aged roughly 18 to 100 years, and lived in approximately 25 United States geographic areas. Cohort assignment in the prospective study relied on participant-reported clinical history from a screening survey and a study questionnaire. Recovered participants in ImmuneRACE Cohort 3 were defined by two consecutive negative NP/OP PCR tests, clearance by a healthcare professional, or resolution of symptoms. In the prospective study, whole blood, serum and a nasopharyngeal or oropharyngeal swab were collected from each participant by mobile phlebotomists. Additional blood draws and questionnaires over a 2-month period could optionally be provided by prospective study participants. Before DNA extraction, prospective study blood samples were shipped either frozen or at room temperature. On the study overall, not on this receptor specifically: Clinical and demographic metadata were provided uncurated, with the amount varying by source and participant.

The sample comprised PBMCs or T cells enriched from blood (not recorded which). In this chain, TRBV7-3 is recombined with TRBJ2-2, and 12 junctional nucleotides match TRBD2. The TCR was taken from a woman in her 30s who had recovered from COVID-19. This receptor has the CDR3 CASSLAGGSPGELFF. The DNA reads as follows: TGTGCCAGCAGCCTAGCGGGAGGGTCTCCCGGGGAGCTGTTTTTT.